These 21 T cell receptor beta chains came from one sample sequenced in a study of blood T cells in healthy people across ages. A second PCR, run for about 7 to 11 cycles, used a sample-barcoded 5' primer plus a J-beta primer mix. MiXCR, applied by TCRdb to the 5' RACE reads, yields one record per CDR3 protein. The top ten hold roughly 24% of the sample, which has hundreds of thousands of distinct CDR3 sequences, more than 50% seen once. The sample comprised blood. The receptors originated from a man between 40 and 49 years old in good health.

This clonotype was seen repeatedly, ten times or more. The chain recombines TRBV20-1 with TRBJ1-5; D is undetermined. This CDR3 contains 14 residues. In germline, CDR1 is DFQATT, CDR2 SNEGSKA (reference sequence). Deletions cut 0 bases from V and 10 bases from J, with 16 bases between. The CDR3 nucleotides read TGCAGTGCTAGAGATGTAGCAGCCGTCTCACCCCAGCATTTT. Protein: CSARDVAAVSPQHF.

V and J are TRBV7-3 and TRBJ2-1; 16 bases match TRBD2. The CDR3 is 19 residues long. Germline assignment: CDR1 SGHTA and CDR2 FQGTGA. Trimming cost V 1 base and J 7 bases; bases outside gene matches: 10. CDR3 nucleotides: TGTGCCAGCAGCTTAAAAAGACTGGGACTAGCGGGAGGGGGAAATGAGCAGTTCTTC. As protein: CASSLKRLGLAGGGNEQFF.

The V call is TRBV5-1, the J call TRBJ2-7; TRBD1 agrees at 11 bases. Gene TRBJ2-1 matches the end of the DNA better, so the J call may be wrong. The CDR3 runs 16 residues. CDR1 is SGHRS and CDR2 is YFSETQ in the germline V gene. CDR3 residues: CASSLAGTGGIDEQFF. Here the CDR3 DNA reads TGCGCCAGCAGCTTGGCAGGGACAGGGGGGATCGATGAGCAGTTCTTC.

This clonotype has more than one count but fewer than ten. The chain carries TRBV6-2 or TRBV6-3 and TRBJ2-1; the D gene is possibly TRBD1 (5 bases). Trimming stripped 2 bases from V and 5 bases from J, with 13 bases between. Germline CDR1 is MNHEY and CDR2 is SVGEGT. The CDR3 covers 15 residues. DNA for the CDR3: TGTGCCAGCAGTTACCGACCCGACAGAGACAATGAGCAGTTCTTC. This translates into CASSYRPDRDNEQFF.

The rearrangement uses TRBV6-5 and TRBJ1-5; D remains unclear. The CDR3 is made up of 15 amino acids. Per germline, CDR1 MNHEY and CDR2 SVGAGI. Trimming stripped 0 bases from V and 7 bases from J, with 13 bases between. The CDR3 DNA reads as TGTGCCAGCAGTTACTCGAAGGCCCCTGGGCAGCCCCAGCATTTT. It encodes CASSYSKAPGQPQHF.

Regarding this clonotype: Relative to the germline gene, one junction end is altered; a read error may explain this. The V gene is TRBV4-2, the J gene TRBJ1-2; possibly TRBD1 for D (5 bases). Germline assignment: CDR1 LGHNA and CDR2 YNFKEQ. This CDR3 region has 16 residues. For the CDR3, the DNA is TGTGCCAGCAGCGAAGAACGGTCCAGGGCAACCATGGGCTACACCTTC. As protein: CASSEERSRATMGYTF.

Comments on this clonotype: A much larger clone lies a single base off, so this may be a read error. The gene calls are TRBV20-1 and TRBJ2-5; 9 nucleotides agree with TRBD2. Matching the DNA end better, TRBJ2-4 makes the J call doubtful. The CDR3 loop spans 17 amino acids. The germline V gene encodes CDR1 DFQATT and CDR2 SNEGSKA (reference sequence). In nucleotides, the CDR3 is TGCAGTGTTAGTCTTGGTAGCGGGAGTCGAGGCAAAAACATTCAGTACTTC. Encoded protein: CSVSLGSGSRGKNIQYF.

The chain combines TRBV7-2 with TRBJ2-5; no definite D call. Germline CDR1 SGHTA, CDR2 FQGNSA. The CDR3 consists of 13 residues. The V gene lost 4 bases and the J gene lost 5 bases, with 11 bases spanning the gap. The CDR3 reads CASSWAVGETQYF. DNA for the CDR3: TGTGCCAGCAGCTGGGCCGTCGGCGAGACCCAGTACTTC.

The CDR3 nucleotides are TGTGCCAGCAGCTCACAGGGGGCCATCGGGGAGCTGTTTTTT. It encodes CASSSQGAIGELFF. The V and J genes are TRBV7-2 and TRBJ2-2; TRBD1 matches at 9 bases. The CDR3 consists of 14 residues. Germline V CDR1 and CDR2: SGHTA, FQGNSA. With 4 bases clipped from V and 7 bases from J, the junction kept 4 bases outside the gene matches.

V is TRBV6-5 and J is TRBJ2-7, with 9 bases that match TRBD1. The J segment lost 5 bases and the V segment lost 6 bases, leaving 8 bases of the junction unmatched. Germline CDR1 reads MNHEY; CDR2 reads SVGAGI. This CDR3 region has 14 residues. The CDR3 DNA is TGTGCCAGCAGCCTTACAGGGGGCAGGAACGAGCAGTACTTC. Translation: CASSLTGGRNEQYF.

The table lists this clonotype with a few counts. The V call is TRBV7-2, the J call TRBJ2-1; 9 bases line up with TRBD2. CDR3 length: 15 residues. The V segment lost 5 bases and the J segment 8 bases; nucleotides outside the gene matches: 10. CDR1 is SGHTA and CDR2 is FQGNSA in the germline V gene. CDR3 region: CASSPWGGGADEQFF. The CDR3 DNA reads as TGTGCCAGCAGCCCCTGGGGCGGGGGGGCAGATGAGCAGTTCTTC.

This clonotype was seen just once. The chain is built from TRBV5-1 and TRBJ2-5; 8 bases line up with TRBD1. Judging by the DNA end, TRBJ2-7 fits better; the J call may be wrong. The CDR3 spans 15 residues. The germline gives CDR1 SGHRS, CDR2 YFSETQ. CDR3 coding DNA: TGCGCCAGCAGCGCCGGACAGGGTACGCCCTACGAGCAGTACTTC. Translating gives CASSAGQGTPYEQYF.

Concerning this clonotype: At one end, the junction sequence differs from germline, possibly due to a read error. The chain combines TRBV3-1 with TRBJ1-5, with a tentative D call TRBD1 (5 bases). The germline V gene encodes CDR1 LGHDT and CDR2 YNNKEL (reference sequence). The CDR3 spans 17 residues. CDR3: CASSQGQGGWGNQPQHF. The CDR3 nucleotides are TGTGCCAGTAGCCAAGGTCAGGGCGGCTGGGGCAATCAGCCCCAGCATTTT.

The chain couples TRBV14 to TRBJ2-5; TRBD2 might be the D (5 bases). V was shortened by 1 base and J by 4 bases, with 10 bases between the two germline ends. Germline loops: CDR1 SGHDN, CDR2 FVKESK. The CDR3 consists of 14 residues. CDR3 loop: CASSQGGRLETQYF. The CDR3 nucleotides read TGTGCCAGCAGCCAAGGAGGGAGATTAGAGACCCAGTACTTC.

This clonotype appeared many times. At one of its ends the junction is not consistent with the germline gene, which may arise from a read error. The gene calls are TRBV12-3 or TRBV12-4 and TRBJ1-1; TRBD1 agrees at 7 bases. The CDR3 sequence is 13 residues long. CDR3 DNA sequence: TGCGCCAGCAGCTTGTCAGGGGGCACTGAAGCTTTCTTT. As protein: CASSLSGGTEAFF.

This clonotype was found many times. V and J are TRBV20-1 and TRBJ1-4; 7 bases match TRBD1. V shed 2 bases, J shed 5 bases, and the junction held 5 bases outside the gene matches. CDR1 is DFQATT and CDR2 is SNEGSKA in the germline V gene (reference sequence). The CDR3 loop spans 14 amino acids. CDR3 nucleotides: TGCAGTGCTAGAAAGGGGGCCGACAATGAAAAACTGTTTTTT. This codes for CSARKGADNEKLFF.

The chain links TRBV27 to TRBJ2-1; 8 positions agree with TRBD2. CDR3 length: 17 residues. The V gene end was trimmed by 2 bases and the J gene end by 5 bases; junction bases not matched to a gene: 11. Germline assignment: CDR1 MNHEY and CDR2 SMNVEV (reference sequence). CDR3 in amino acids: CASSLPIGLATNNEQFF. DNA for the CDR3: TGTGCCAGCAGTTTACCAATAGGACTAGCTACAAACAATGAGCAGTTCTTC.

This chain connects TRBV11-2 to TRBJ2-4; D tentatively reads TRBD1 or TRBD2 (5 bases each). V lost 5 bases and J 4 bases, leaving 18 bases between the germline ends. CDR1 is SGHAT, CDR2 FQNNGV, per germline. This CDR3 comprises 16 residues. For the CDR3, the DNA is TGTGCCAGCAGCGCCCGGGACGCCCAACCGAAAAACATTCAGTACTTC. Amino acids: CASSARDAQPKNIQYF.

The V and J genes are TRBV7-3 and TRBJ1-1; 8 nucleotides line up with TRBD1. Germline CDR1 reads SGHTA; CDR2 reads FQGTGA. The CDR3 is 16 amino acids. The V and J ends lost 1 base and 1 base, in that order; junction bases with no gene match: 5. CDR3 DNA: TGTGCCAGCAGCTTAAAACCCGGACAGGGGAACACTGAAGCTTTCTTT. Protein sequence: CASSLKPGQGNTEAFF. Filled out from reference TRBV7-3 and TRBJ1-1, the complete variable domain reads GAGVSQTPSNKVTEKGKYVELRCDPISGHTALYWYRQSLGQGPEFLIYFQGTGAADDSGLPNDRFFAVRPEGSVSTLKIQRTERGDSAVYLCASSLKPGQGNTEAFFGQGTRLTVV.

The gene calls are TRBV12-3 or TRBV12-4 and TRBJ2-5; weak D call: TRBD2 (6 bases). V was trimmed by 8 bases and J by 11 bases, leaving 21 bases between them. The CDR3 has 13 residues. CDR3 protein: CASLEGPANEQYF. The CDR3 coding sequence is TGTGCCAGCCTGGAGGGGCCAGCGAATGAGCAGTACTTC.

This clonotype was detected only a few times. This chain connects TRBV20-1 to TRBJ2-7; 7 positions match TRBD1. CDR1 DFQATT and CDR2 SNEGSKA come from the germline V gene (reference sequence). The CDR3 covers 16 residues. V lost 5 bases to trimming and J lost 2 bases; unmatched junction nucleotides: 15. CDR3 sequence: CSAAYRGYFSTYEQYF. CDR3 in DNA: TGCAGTGCTGCCTACAGGGGTTATTTTTCTACCTACGAGCAGTACTTC.